The 10 T cell receptor beta chains in this list originate from one sample, sequenced in a study of T cells in Graves' hyperthyroidism and ophthalmopathy. The investigators amplified TCR beta CDR3 regions from RNA transcripts. Using the HTBI primer set, a first-round RT-PCR was run on the TCR CDR3. TCRdb re-derived calls from the multiplex PCR reads in MiXCR, one entry per CDR3 protein. The sample has about 600,000 distinct CDR3 sequences; 12% to 15% are singletons. The material sequenced was blood. Receptor source: a woman aged 18-29 years with Graves' ophthalmopathy.

This sequence joins TRBV7-8 and TRBJ2-5; D ambiguous. Germline V CDR1 and CDR2: SGHVS, FQNEAQ. This CDR3 comprises 17 residues. Trimming took 2 bases from V and 3 from J, leaving 19 bases between them. The CDR3 loop reads CASSLSFSWGPKETQYF. The DNA of the CDR3 is TGTGCCAGCAGCTTAAGCTTCTCGTGGGGTCCGAAAGAGACCCAGTACTTC.

This clonotype has a handful of counts. CDR3 sequence (DNA): TGTGCCACCAGTGATATCGGCAGAACGAACACCGGGGAGCTGTTTTTT. It codes for CATSDIGRTNTGELFF. The chain employs TRBV24-1 and TRBJ2-2; D is undetermined. Trimming left V 3 bases short and J 0 bases short, with 10 bases between. CDR1 and CDR2 from the germline V gene are KGHDR and SFDVKD. The CDR3 runs to 16 residues.

Note on this clonotype: An end of the junction does not agree with germline; a read error may underlie this. V gene TRBV7-3 combines with J gene TRBJ2-7, with a possible D match to TRBD1 (5 bases). The CDR3 totals 15 residues. The V gene's germline CDR1 is SGHTA and CDR2 FQGTGA. CDR3 in amino acids: CASSQDFTGSYEQYF. For the CDR3, the DNA is TGCGCCAGCAGCCAAGACTTTACAGGATCCTACGAGCAGTACTTC. Full variable domain (outside the CDR3, taken from reference TRBV7-3 and TRBJ2-7): GAGVSQTPSNKVTEKGKYVELRCDPISGHTALYWYRQSLGQGPEFLIYFQGTGAADDSGLPNDRFFAVRPEGSVSTLKIQRTERGDSAVYLCASSQDFTGSYEQYFGPGTRLTVT.

Concerning this clonotype itself: A much more abundant neighbour one base away suggests this may be a read error. V and J are TRBV29-1 and TRBJ1-2; 8 nucleotides line up with TRBD1. This CDR3 has 14 amino acids. CDR1 is SQVTM and CDR2 is ANQGSEA in the germline V gene. Germline trimming cut 3 bases from V and 0 bases from J; bases unmatched to any gene: 3. The CDR3, as DNA: TGCAGCGTTGACGGACAGGGTACTAACTATGGCTACACCTTC. Encoded protein: CSVDGQGTNYGYTF. Full variable domain (rest looked up from reference TRBV29-1 and TRBJ1-2): SAVISQKPSRDICQRGTSLTIQCQVDSQVTMMFWYRQQPGQSLTLIATANQGSEATYESGFVIDKFPISRPNLTFSTLTVSNMSPEDSSIYLCSVDGQGTNYGYTFGSGTRLTVV.

This clonotype was counted at least ten times. V gene TRBV7-9 combines with J gene TRBJ2-3; D gene ambiguous. Looked up from germline, CDR1 is SEHNR and CDR2 is FQNEAQ (reference sequence). The V end was cut by 6 bases, the J end by 6 bases, with 16 bases between. The CDR3 runs 14 residues. The CDR3 nucleotides read TGTGCCAGCAGTTCCAGCCCGTCCGGGGATACGCAGTATTTT. Translated: CASSSSPSGDTQYF.

This clonotype was detected many times. The genes are TRBV29-1 and TRBJ2-1; 11 bases are shared with TRBD2. The CDR3 length is 14 residues. CDR1 SQVTM and CDR2 ANQGSEA come from the germline V gene. V lost 6 bases, J lost 3 bases, and 4 bases stayed unmatched. CDR3 loop: CSVGTSGIYNEQFF. The CDR3 DNA follows: TGCAGCGTGGGGACTAGCGGAATCTACAATGAGCAGTTCTTC.

In its sample, this clonotype was seen a few times. V gene TRBV3-1 combines with J gene TRBJ1-4; maybe TRBD1 (5 bases). The germline CDR1 and CDR2 sequences are LGHDT and YNNKEL (reference sequence). This CDR3 contains 19 residues. V lost 6 bases and J 0 bases, leaving 23 bases between the germline ends. Here the CDR3 reads CASSRTWRGEGTTNEKLFF. As DNA, the CDR3 is TGTGCCAGCAGTCGGACTTGGAGGGGCGAGGGGACAACTAATGAAAAACTGTTTTTT.

V gene TRBV9 combines with J gene TRBJ1-1, with a possible D match to TRBD1 (5 bases). CDR3 length equals 15 residues. Germline assignment: CDR1 SGDLS and CDR2 YYNGEE. V lost 5 bases and J lost 1, with 15 bases in between. CDR3 nucleotide sequence: TGTGCCAGCAGTAGCTTGGGGCAGAAGAACACTGAAGCTTTCTTT. Translating gives CASSSLGQKNTEAFF.

V gene TRBV18 combines with J gene TRBJ1-3; D remains ambiguous. Germline V gene data show CDR1 as KGHSH and CDR2 as LQKENI. The CDR3 is 16 amino acids. V shed 0 bases and J shed 3 bases, with 12 bases lying between them. CDR3 DNA sequence: TGTGCCAGCTCACCACCCTCGGTGTCAGATGGAAACACCATATATTTT. Residues: CASSPPSVSDGNTIYF.

This chain links TRBV15 with TRBJ1-4; D might be TRBD1 (6 bases). Trimming took off 0 bases at V and 8 bases at J, with 16 bases between the two ends. The V gene's germline CDR1 is LNHNV and CDR2 YYDKDF (reference sequence). This CDR3 region has 16 residues. DNA for the CDR3: TGTGCCACCAGCAGAGATTACGGGCGGGACAACGAAAAACTGTTTTTT. This codes for CATSRDYGRDNEKLFF.